This T cell receptor beta chain was captured by sequencing in a study of human T cells and chemical hapten exposure (dated by TCRdb to 2020 to 2022). Looking at the study overall: Libraries were pooled for sequencing, and variation in per-sample TCR yields was attributed mainly to small differences in library volumes within the pool. The study tracked peripheral blood TCR repertoire changes in vivo during primary and secondary sensitization to the hapten diphenylcyclopropenone (DPC) in alopecia patients. Both TCR alpha and TCR beta chains were sequenced from each blood RNA sample.

The library was made by 5' RACE. Sequencing was carried out with an Illumina MiSeq. During library preparation, unique molecular identifiers were attached to individual cDNA molecules so that TCRs could be counted quantitatively and reproducibly. Per the authors' processing: The median number of TCRs per sample was approximately 98,000, ranging from roughly 23,224 to 690,600. V, J and CDR3 annotation of the TCR reads was carried out using the Decombinator software suite. For PS versus PT1 abundance plots, all samples were subsampled to the same number of TCRs (28,000). Expanded TCRs were defined as absent before sensitization and observed at least eight times at the 2-week time point. The raw public data were reprocessed by TCRdb itself: fastp quality trimming at Q25, MiXCR clonotype calling, in-frame beta chains only. Rows with a matching CDR3 protein are joined into one entry that keeps the most common DNA and genes. None of the V and J calls come from the authors' own analysis; TCRdb made them. In this sample the table shows about 80,000 distinct CDR3 sequences, more than 15% of which occur a single time. About 6.8% of the sample is in the top ten clones.

Total RNA was extracted from unfractionated whole blood that had been collected in Tempus Blood RNA tubes. Roughly 5 healthy volunteers were used as TCR sequencing controls and were bled at day 0, 2 weeks and 6 weeks. This clonotype was observed a handful of times. The clone's antigen remains unknown. No much larger clone is present one base from it, and per-base qualities are unavailable. CDR1 and CDR2 (DFQATT, SNEGSKA) derive from the germline V gene (reference sequence). Its CDR3 holds 16 amino acids, cysteine through phenylalanine. Only CDR3 DNA remains: 48 bases, in frame from the first base. Trimming costs V 5 bases and J 1 base, and their ends lie 20 bases apart. Overall study results and their limits: After repeated subsampling, the strength of the expansion versus patch-test correlation and the threshold at which it became significant changed. DPC sensitization did not change the number of TCRs with a frequency above 1 in 1000, and there was no evidence of changes in global repertoire structure.

The origin of this receptor is a female donor in good health. In this chain, TRBV20-1 is recombined with TRBJ1-1; the D segment cannot be called with confidence. The DNA reads as follows: TGCAGTGCTGCCCGCCCGCGATCCGAATGGAACACTGAAGCTTTCTTT. Translated, it reads CSAARPRSEWNTEAFF.